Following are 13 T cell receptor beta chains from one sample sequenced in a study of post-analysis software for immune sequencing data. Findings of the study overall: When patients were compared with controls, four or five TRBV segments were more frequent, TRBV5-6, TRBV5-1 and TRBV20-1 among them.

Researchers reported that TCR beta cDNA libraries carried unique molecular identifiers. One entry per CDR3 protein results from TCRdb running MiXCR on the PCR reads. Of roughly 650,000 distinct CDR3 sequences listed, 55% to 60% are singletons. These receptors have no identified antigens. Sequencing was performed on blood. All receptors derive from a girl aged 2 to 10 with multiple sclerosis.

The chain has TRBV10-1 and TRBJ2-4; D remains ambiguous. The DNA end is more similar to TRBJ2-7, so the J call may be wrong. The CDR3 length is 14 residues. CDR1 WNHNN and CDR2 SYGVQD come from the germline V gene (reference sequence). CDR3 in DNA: TGCGCCAGCAGCGAAACGGACGCCTCCTACGAGCAGTACTTC. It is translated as CASSETDASYEQYF.

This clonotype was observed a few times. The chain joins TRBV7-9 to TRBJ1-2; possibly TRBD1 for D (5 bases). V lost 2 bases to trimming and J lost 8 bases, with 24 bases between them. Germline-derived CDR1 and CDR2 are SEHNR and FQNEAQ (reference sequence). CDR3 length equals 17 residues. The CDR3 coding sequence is TGTGCCAGCAGCTTAATTTTTGGGGACGCTCGTATAAGGGGCTACACCTTC. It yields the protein CASSLIFGDARIRGYTF.

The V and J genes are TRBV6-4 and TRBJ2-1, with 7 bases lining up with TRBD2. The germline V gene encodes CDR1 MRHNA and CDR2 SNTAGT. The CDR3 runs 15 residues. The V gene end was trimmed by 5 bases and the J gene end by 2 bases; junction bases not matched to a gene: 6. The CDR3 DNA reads TGTGCCAGCAGTTCCAGAGCGGGAACCTACAATGAGCAGTTCTTC. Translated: CASSSRAGTYNEQFF.

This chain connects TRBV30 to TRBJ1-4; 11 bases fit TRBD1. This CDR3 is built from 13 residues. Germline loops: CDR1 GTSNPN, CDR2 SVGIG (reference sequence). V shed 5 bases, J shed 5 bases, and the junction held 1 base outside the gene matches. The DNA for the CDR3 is TGTGCCTGGGGGACAGGGGGGAATGAAAAACTGTTTTTT. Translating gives CAWGTGGNEKLFF.

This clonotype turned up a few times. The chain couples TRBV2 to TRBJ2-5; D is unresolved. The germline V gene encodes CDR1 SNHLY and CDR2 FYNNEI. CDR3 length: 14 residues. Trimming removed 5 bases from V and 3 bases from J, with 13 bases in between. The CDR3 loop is CASSSIGEEETQYF. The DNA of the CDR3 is TGTGCCAGCAGTAGTATCGGCGAAGAAGAGACCCAGTACTTC.

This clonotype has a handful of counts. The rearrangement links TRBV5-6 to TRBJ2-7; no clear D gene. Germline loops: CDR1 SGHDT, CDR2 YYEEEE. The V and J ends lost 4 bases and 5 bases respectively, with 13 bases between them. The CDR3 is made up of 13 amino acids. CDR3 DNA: TGTGCCAGCAGCCGCCAACGAAGTCACGAGCAGTACTTC. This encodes CASSRQRSHEQYF.

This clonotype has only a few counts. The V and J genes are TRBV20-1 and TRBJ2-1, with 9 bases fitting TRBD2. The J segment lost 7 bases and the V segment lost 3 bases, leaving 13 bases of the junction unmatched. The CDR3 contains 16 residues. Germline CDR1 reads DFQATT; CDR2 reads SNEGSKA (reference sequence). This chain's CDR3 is CSARDLSGRWGNEQFF. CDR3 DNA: TGCAGTGCTAGGGACCTTAGCGGGAGATGGGGGAATGAGCAGTTCTTC.

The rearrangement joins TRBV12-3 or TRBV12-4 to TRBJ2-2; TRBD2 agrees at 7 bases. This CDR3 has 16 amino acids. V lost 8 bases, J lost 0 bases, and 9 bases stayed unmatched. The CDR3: CASPNPTSPNTGELFF. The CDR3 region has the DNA TGTGCCAGCCCTAATCCGACTAGCCCGAACACCGGGGAGCTGTTTTTT.

DNA of the CDR3: TGTGCGGACACTCTATTACAGCGGGATGGGGAGCAGTACTTC. Its translation is CADTLLQRDGEQYF. The genes are TRBV2 and TRBJ2-7; 7 bases line up with TRBD2. Germline V gene data show CDR1 as SNHLY and CDR2 as FYNNEI. The CDR3 is 14 amino acids.

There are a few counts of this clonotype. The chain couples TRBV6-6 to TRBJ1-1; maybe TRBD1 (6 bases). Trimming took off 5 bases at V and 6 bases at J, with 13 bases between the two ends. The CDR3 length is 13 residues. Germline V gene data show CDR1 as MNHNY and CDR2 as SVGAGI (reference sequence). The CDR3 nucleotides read TGTGCCAGCAGTCCGGCTCCAGGGGCTGAAGCTTTCTTT. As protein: CASSPAPGAEAFF.

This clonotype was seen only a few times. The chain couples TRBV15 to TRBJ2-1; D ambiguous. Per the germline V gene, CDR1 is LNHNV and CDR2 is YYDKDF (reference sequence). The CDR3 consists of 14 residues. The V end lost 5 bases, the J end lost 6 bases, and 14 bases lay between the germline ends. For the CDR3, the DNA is TGTGCCACCAGCGGGTACATGGGTGGCAATGAGCAGTTCTTC. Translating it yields CATSGYMGGNEQFF.

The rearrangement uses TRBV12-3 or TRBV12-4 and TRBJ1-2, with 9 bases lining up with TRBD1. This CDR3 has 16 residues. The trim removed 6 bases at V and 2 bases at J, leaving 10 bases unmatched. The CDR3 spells CASRGGQGQINYGYTF. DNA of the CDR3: TGTGCCAGCAGGGGGGGACAGGGACAGATAAACTATGGCTACACCTTC.

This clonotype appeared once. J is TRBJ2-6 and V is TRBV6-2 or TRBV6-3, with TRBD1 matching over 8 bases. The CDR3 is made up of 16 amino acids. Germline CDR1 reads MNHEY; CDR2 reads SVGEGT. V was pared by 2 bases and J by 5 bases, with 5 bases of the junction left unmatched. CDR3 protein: CASSYHGQGRANVLTF. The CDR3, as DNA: TGTGCCAGCAGTTACCACGGACAGGGCCGGGCCAACGTCCTGACTTTC.